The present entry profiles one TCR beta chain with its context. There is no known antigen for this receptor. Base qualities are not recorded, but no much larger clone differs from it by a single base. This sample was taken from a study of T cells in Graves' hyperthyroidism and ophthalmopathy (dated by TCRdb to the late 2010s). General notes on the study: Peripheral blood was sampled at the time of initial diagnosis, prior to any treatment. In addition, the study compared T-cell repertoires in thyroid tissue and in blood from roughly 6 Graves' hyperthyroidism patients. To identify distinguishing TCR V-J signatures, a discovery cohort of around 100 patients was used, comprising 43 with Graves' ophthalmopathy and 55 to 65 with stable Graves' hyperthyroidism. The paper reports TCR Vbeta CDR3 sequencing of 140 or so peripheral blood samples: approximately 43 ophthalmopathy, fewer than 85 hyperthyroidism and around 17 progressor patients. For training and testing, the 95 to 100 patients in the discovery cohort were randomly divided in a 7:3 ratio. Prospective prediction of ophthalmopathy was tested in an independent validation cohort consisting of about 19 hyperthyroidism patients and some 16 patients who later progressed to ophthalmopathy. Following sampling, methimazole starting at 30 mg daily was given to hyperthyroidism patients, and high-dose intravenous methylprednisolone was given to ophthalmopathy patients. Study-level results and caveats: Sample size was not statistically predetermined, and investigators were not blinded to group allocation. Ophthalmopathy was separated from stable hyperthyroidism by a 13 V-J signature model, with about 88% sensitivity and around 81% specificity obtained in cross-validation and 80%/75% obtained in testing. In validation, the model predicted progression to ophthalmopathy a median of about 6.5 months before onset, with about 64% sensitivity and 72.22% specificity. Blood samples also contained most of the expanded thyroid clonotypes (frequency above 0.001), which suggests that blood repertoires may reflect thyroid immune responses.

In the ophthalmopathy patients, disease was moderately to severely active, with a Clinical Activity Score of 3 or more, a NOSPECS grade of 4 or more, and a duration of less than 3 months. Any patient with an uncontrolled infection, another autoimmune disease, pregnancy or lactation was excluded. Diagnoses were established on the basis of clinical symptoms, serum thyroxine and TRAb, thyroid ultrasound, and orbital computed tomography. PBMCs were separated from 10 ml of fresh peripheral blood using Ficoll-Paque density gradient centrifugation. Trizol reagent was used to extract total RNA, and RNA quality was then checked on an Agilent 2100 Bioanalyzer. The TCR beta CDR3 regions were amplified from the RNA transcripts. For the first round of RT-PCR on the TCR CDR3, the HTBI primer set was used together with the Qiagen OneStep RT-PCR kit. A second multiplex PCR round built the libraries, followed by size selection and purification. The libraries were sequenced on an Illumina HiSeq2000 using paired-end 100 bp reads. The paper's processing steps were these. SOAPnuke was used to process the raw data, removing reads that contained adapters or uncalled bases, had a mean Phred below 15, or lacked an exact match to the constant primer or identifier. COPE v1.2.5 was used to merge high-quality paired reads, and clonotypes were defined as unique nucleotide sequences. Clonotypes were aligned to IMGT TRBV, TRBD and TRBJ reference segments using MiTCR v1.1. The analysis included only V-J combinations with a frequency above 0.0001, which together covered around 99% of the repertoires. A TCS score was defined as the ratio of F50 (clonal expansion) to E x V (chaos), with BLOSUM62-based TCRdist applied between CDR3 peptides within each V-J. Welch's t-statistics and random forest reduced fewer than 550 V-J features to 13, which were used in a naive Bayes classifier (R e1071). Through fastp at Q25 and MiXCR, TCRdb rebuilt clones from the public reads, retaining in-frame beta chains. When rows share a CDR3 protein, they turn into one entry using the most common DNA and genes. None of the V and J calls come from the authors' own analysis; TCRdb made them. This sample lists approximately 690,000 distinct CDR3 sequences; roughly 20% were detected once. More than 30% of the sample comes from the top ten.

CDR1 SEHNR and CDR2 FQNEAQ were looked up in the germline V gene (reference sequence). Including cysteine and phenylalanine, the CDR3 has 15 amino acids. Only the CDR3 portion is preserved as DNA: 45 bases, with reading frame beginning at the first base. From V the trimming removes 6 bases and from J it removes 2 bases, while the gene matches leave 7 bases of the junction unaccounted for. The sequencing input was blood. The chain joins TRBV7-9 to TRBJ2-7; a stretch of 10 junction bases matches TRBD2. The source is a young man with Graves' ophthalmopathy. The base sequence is TGTGCCAGCAGTCCTCTAGCGGGAGAAGCCTACGAGCAGTACTTC. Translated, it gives CASSPLAGEAYEQYF.